This T cell receptor (beta chain) was documented in a study of T cell repertoires in cytomegalovirus infection. Study-level background: Indicated by public TCR beta signatures were CMV infection and matching HLA type. General observations from the study: Using cumulative public TCR beta family frequency, the authors identified those who carried CMV together with the relevant HLA. Dominating the ex vivo response were HLA-C-restricted CMV-specific TCR beta clonotypes.

The CDR3 runs 15 residues. V was shortened by 5 bases and J by 4 bases, with 17 bases between the two germline ends. Germline CDR1 reads MDHEN; CDR2 reads SYDVKM. This clonotype was found many times. What it binds is unknown. MiXCR, applied by TCRdb to the reads, yields one record per CDR3 protein. Of 200,000 to 300,000 distinct CDR3 sequences listed, 6.5% are singletons. Specimen: PBMCs. This clonotype was sampled from a human donor in good health (CMV status not recorded). Some clones in this sample may be carry-over from other donors' samples. The rearrangement uses TRBV28 and TRBJ1-2; maybe TRBD1 (6 bases). The CDR3 region is CASSPWQGFAYGYTF. CDR3 nucleotide sequence: TGTGCCAGCAGTCCGTGGCAGGGGTTCGCCTATGGCTACACCTTC.